This TCR beta chain derives from a study of T cell clonotyping in hematopoietic cell transplantation (dated by TCRdb to the early 2020s). For context, the study as a whole: A total of some 140 blood samples were gathered in the study from a few dozen consecutive transplant recipients along with their related donors. Patient recruitment ran from 2015 to early 2017, and follow-up continued until late 2020 or death. Study-wide findings and limitations: Recipient TCR diversity fell after transplant, with pathologically expanded clonotypes rising progressively from day 30 to day 180. Sample size was limited, and cells were not sorted, so CD4 and CD8 repertoire contributions could not be separated. Donor and pretransplant recipient Inverse Simpson Index values predicted broader posttransplant TCR repertoire diversity. Overlap with donor repertoires was found for only a small fraction of recipient repertoires, with over 95% found to appear de novo at the given depth.

A single count supports this clone. The clone's antigen remains unknown. No base quality information exists; no much larger clone differs at one position. Blood samples for TCR beta sequencing were provided by related transplant donors. Nuclei Lysis Solution was used to extract genomic DNA from fresh or cryopreserved unfractionated peripheral blood mononuclear cells. Trimming takes 6 bases from V and 0 bases from J, and the germline ends sit 12 bases apart. From cysteine to phenylalanine, the CDR3 is 14 amino acids long. The entry retains the CDR3 DNA only, 42 bases that are in frame from base 1. The germline V gene encodes CDR1 GTSNPN and CDR2 SVGIG (reference sequence). The immunoSEQ assay, a bias-controlled multiplex PCR using V- and J-specific primers, was used to amplify TCR beta CDR3 regions from genomic DNA. In a second PCR step, the CDR3 amplicons were tagged with a proprietary barcode plus Illumina adapter sequences. An Illumina MiSeq instrument was used to sequence the CDR3 libraries. In the source study's methods: Export and quality control were done with immunoSEQ Analyzer 3.0, while downstream analyses used R Bioconductor and Immunarch. Only productive rearrangements within the normalized downsampled data set were used in the calculation of repertoire metrics. Pathologically expanded clonotypes were defined as those larger than 5 templates in the normalized cohort. Repertoire diversity was measured with the Inverse Simpson Index. To capture all clonotypes, CMV-specificity analyses were performed on the non-normalized data set. This is the immuneACCESS table as TCRdb keeps it, with only in-frame sequences that have V and J called. A part of the clones is gone; compared with another copy, unresolved V genes explain less than half, and the rest is unexplained. Clone size and V and J calls were adopted from that table, with D and trimming inferred from the DNA. The sample includes 15,000 to 20,000 clones, with 80% to 90% observed a single time. The top ten constitute 3.5% to 4.5% of the sample.

The specimen sequenced was peripheral blood mononuclear cells. Rearrangement joined TRBV30 to TRBJ1-3; TRBD1 is a weak D gene call, 5 bases matching. This receptor was taken from a woman in her 40s in good health. Some clones in this sample may be carry-over from other donors' samples. The bases read TGTGCCTGCCCGGGACGGCGCTCTGGAAACACCATATATTTT. Translated, it reads CACPGRRSGNTIYF.